This T cell receptor beta chain was observed in a study of vaccination and CD4 T cells after COVID-19. Oncomine TCR Beta short-read sequencing was applied to DNA from cultured CD4+ T cells. Each CDR3 protein gets one entry after TCRdb re-called the PCR reads with MiXCR. The sample carries fewer than 25,000 distinct CDR3 sequences, more than 30% recorded once. Time point denoted: late sampling 161 to 241 days after vaccination in a few convalescent patients. Treatment of the sample: approximately nine-day PBMC culture with coronavirus spike peptide pools or control peptides (ViraFEST assay). Dates of positive PCR ran from March to December 2020, before US Alpha, Beta and Delta variants. Concerning this clonotype: The antigen is not known.

Looked up from germline, CDR1 is LNHDA and CDR2 is SQIVND (reference sequence). V dropped 3 bases and J dropped 1 base, with 12 bases sitting between them. This CDR3 region has 15 residues. V usage is TRBV19 and J usage is TRBJ2-5, with D maybe TRBD2 (7 bases). The sequences come from CD4+ T cells from blood, cultured in vitro, collected about 7 months after SARS-CoV-2 vaccination. This receptor was obtained from a human donor who had recovered from COVID-19. CDR3 nucleotides: TGTGCCAGTAGTATTGGGGGGGGCCTCCAAGAGACCCAGTACTTC. This sequence encodes CASSIGGGLQETQYF.